The 30 T cell receptor beta chains below come from one sample, sequenced in a study of blood T cell repertoires in COVID-19. Sequenced by immunoSEQ multiplex PCR; TCRdb stores in-frame clones only, minus some. The data show 60,000 to 75,000 clones, about 85% seen once. Sequencing was done on a sample of peripheral blood. The receptors originated from an elderly woman with active or convalescent COVID-19.

V gene TRBV9 combines with J gene TRBJ2-3, with D uncertain. This CDR3 has 14 residues. V was pared by 1 base and J by 2 bases, with 8 bases between. Germline V gene data show CDR1 as SGDLS and CDR2 as YYNGEE. The DNA of the CDR3 is TGTGCCAGCAGCGTAAGAGAAAACACAGATACGCAGTATTTT. Translated: CASSVRENTDTQYF. The full variable domain, its missing parts supplied by reference TRBV9 and TRBJ2-3, is DSGVTQTPKHLITATGQRVTLRCSPRSGDLSVYWYQQSLDQGLQFLIQYYNGEERAKGNILERFSAQQFPDLHSELNLSSLELGDSALYFCASSVRENTDTQYFGPGTRLTVL.

The chain employs TRBV6-2 or TRBV6-3 and TRBJ1-2, with D perhaps TRBD1 (5 bases). This CDR3 spans 17 amino acids. CDR1 MNHEY and CDR2 SVGEGT come from the germline V gene. Trimming cost V 6 bases and J 3 bases, with 23 bases left between them. CDR3 nucleotides: TGTGCCAGCAGCCCCCTTGGGGCCGAAGGCCACTACTATGGCTACACCTTC. The encoded protein is CASSPLGAEGHYYGYTF.

The rearrangement uses TRBV6-9 and TRBJ2-7; a possible D gene is TRBD1 (6 bases). The CDR3 loop spans 15 amino acids. V lost 7 bases, J lost 3 bases, and 19 bases lay in between. Germline CDR1 is MNHGY and CDR2 is SVAAGI. The CDR3 bases are TGTGCCAGCAAAGGACAGTCCCAAACCCACTACGAGCAGTACTTC. Encoded protein: CASKGQSQTHYEQYF.

The chain employs TRBV7-2 and TRBJ1-5, with D uncertain. The V end was cut by 6 bases, the J end by 1 base, with 13 bases between. This CDR3 has 15 amino acids. The germline CDR1 and CDR2 sequences are SGHTA and FQGNSA. Written as DNA, the CDR3 is TGTGCCAGCAGAAAAGGGTGGGAGAGCAATCAGCCCCAGCATTTT. Translating it yields CASRKGWESNQPQHF.

This chain joins TRBV25-1 and TRBJ2-6; D not certain. Germline CDR1 MGHDK, CDR2 SYGVNS. V lost 2 bases and J 4 bases, leaving 9 bases between the germline ends. The CDR3 is 15 residues long. CDR3 in DNA: TGTGCCAGCAGTGAAGGCAGGTCCGGGGCCAACGTCCTGACTTTC. Translation gives CASSEGRSGANVLTF.

The chain couples TRBV10-3 to TRBJ2-1; D is ambiguous. From germline, CDR1 is ENHRY and CDR2 SYGVKD. The V end was cut by 6 bases, the J end by 0 bases, with 18 bases between. CDR3 length: 17 residues. CDR3 loop: CAIRQNYGASSYNEQFF. CDR3 nucleotides: TGTGCCATCAGACAAAATTACGGAGCTAGCTCCTACAATGAGCAGTTCTTC.

The V call is TRBV10-2, the J call TRBJ1-5; 10 nucleotides line up with TRBD1. V shed 3 bases, J shed 3 bases, and the junction held 2 bases outside the gene matches. This CDR3 has 15 amino acids. Germline-derived CDR1 and CDR2 are WSHSY and SAAADI. The DNA of the CDR3 is TGCGCCAGCAGTGATGGACAGGGGGTCAATCAGCCCCAGCATTTT. Its protein is CASSDGQGVNQPQHF.

The J gene is TRBJ2-4, the V gene TRBV28, with D hard to call. Germline V gene data show CDR1 as MDHEN and CDR2 as SYDVKM. V was cut by 5 bases and J by 0 bases, with 14 bases left in between. The length of the CDR3 is 16 residues. CDR3 amino acids: CASSADNVQAKNIQYF. The CDR3 bases are TGTGCCAGCAGTGCTGACAATGTTCAAGCCAAAAACATTCAGTACTTC. The variable domain in full, completed from reference TRBV28 and TRBJ2-4, reads DVKVTQSSRYLVKRTGEKVFLECVQDMDHENMFWYRQDPGLGLRLIYFSYDVKMKEKGDIPEGYSVSREKKERFSLILESASTNQTSMYLCASSADNVQAKNIQYFGAGTRLSVL.

V is TRBV4-2 and J is TRBJ2-1; 8 nucleotides align to TRBD2. CDR3 length equals 17 residues. V was pared by 1 base and J by 5 bases, with 10 bases of the junction left unmatched. From germline, CDR1 is LGHNA and CDR2 YNFKEQ. CDR3 nucleotide sequence: TGTGCCAGCAGCCAAGGACACCAGCGGGGGAGGGACAATGAGCAGTTCTTC. As protein: CASSQGHQRGRDNEQFF.

The chain uses TRBV5-1 and TRBJ2-3; 10 bases are a match to TRBD2. V lost 4 bases to trimming and J lost 11 bases; unmatched junction nucleotides: 4. Per the germline V gene, CDR1 is SGHRS and CDR2 is YFSETQ. The CDR3 is 12 amino acids. The chain's CDR3 is CASSPVAGGQYF. The CDR3 region has the DNA TGCGCCAGCAGCCCCGTAGCGGGGGGGCAGTATTTT.

This clone has a single count. This sequence joins TRBV15 and TRBJ2-7; TRBD1 is a possible D gene (6 bases). The germline V gene encodes CDR1 LNHNV and CDR2 YYDKDF (reference sequence). Trimming stripped 1 base from V and 3 bases from J, with 10 bases between. The CDR3 has 14 residues. The CDR3 region has the DNA TGTGCCACCAGCAGAGGACAGGTCAACTACGAGCAGTACTTC. Its protein product is CATSRGQVNYEQYF.

The chain carries TRBV11-2 and TRBJ1-6; tentatively, D is TRBD1 (5 bases). V lost 3 bases to trimming and J lost 8 bases, with 11 bases between them. There are 14 residues in the CDR3. Per the germline V gene, CDR1 is SGHAT and CDR2 is FQNNGV. DNA for the CDR3: TGTGCCAGCAGCTTTACAGGTTCGCATTCACCCCTCCACTTT. Translated, it gives CASSFTGSHSPLHF.

This chain joins TRBV6-4 and TRBJ1-1; D unclear. The germline V gene encodes CDR1 MRHNA and CDR2 SNTAGT. V was clipped by 3 bases and J by 3 bases, with 8 bases between them. The CDR3 consists of 13 residues. The CDR3 loop reads CASSDSPDTEAFF. CDR3 bases: TGTGCCAGCAGTGATTCCCCGGACACTGAAGCTTTCTTT.

The chain joins TRBV9 to TRBJ2-1, with D possibly matching TRBD1 (6 bases). This CDR3 region has 15 residues. V was cut by 3 bases and J by 7 bases, with 17 bases left in between. Germline assignment: CDR1 SGDLS and CDR2 YYNGEE. In DNA, the CDR3 is TGTGCCAGCAGCGCCCCACCCAGGGGAGATAATGAGCAGTTCTTC. Its translation is CASSAPPRGDNEQFF.

The chain's CDR3 is CASSLVSGIHEQYF. Here the CDR3 DNA reads TGCGCCAGCAGCTTGGTTTCAGGGATCCACGAGCAGTACTTC. The V call is TRBV5-1, the J call TRBJ2-7, with D possibly matching TRBD1 (5 bases). V was pared by 0 bases and J by 5 bases, with 12 bases between. Per the germline V gene, CDR1 is SGHRS and CDR2 is YFSETQ. There are 14 residues in the CDR3. The whole variable domain, filled in from reference TRBV5-1 and TRBJ2-7, reads KAGVTQTPRYLIKTRGQQVTLSCSPISGHRSVSWYQQTPGQGLQFLFEYFSETQRNKGNFPGRFSGRQFSNSRSEMNVSTLELGDSALYLCASSLVSGIHEQYFGPGTRLTVT.

The chain uses TRBV12-3 or TRBV12-4 and TRBJ1-2, with 7 bases lining up with TRBD1. Trimming took 7 bases from V and 3 from J; bases not matched to a gene: 5. This CDR3 has 13 residues. The CDR3 coding sequence is TGTGCCAGCAAAAAGGGACAGCACTATGGCTACACCTTC. This codes for CASKKGQHYGYTF.

J is TRBJ1-6 and V is TRBV23-1, with TRBD1 matching 11 bases. TRBV23-1 is assigned to the ORF class and has an uncertain function. The CDR3 contains 23 residues. V lost 0 bases, J lost 0 bases, and 16 bases stayed unmatched. In DNA, the CDR3 is TGCGCCAGCAGTCAATCAGGACAGGGGGCCGGCCGGGATCCGAGCTCCTATAATTCACCCCTCCACTTT. This gives the protein CASSQSGQGAGRDPSSYNSPLHF.

The V and J genes are TRBV9 and TRBJ2-1; D remains unclear. Per germline, CDR1 SGDLS and CDR2 YYNGEE. The CDR3 totals 12 residues. V lost 3 bases, J lost 6 bases, and 7 bases lay in between. The CDR3 here is CASSGYFNEQFF. CDR3 sequence (DNA): TGTGCCAGCAGCGGCTACTTCAATGAGCAGTTCTTC.

The chain is built from TRBV7-3 and TRBJ2-3; D may be TRBD1 (7 bases). Deletions cut 5 bases from V and 1 base from J, with 16 bases between. The germline V gene encodes CDR1 SGHTA and CDR2 FQGTGA. This CDR3 has 16 amino acids. In DNA, the CDR3 is TGTGCCAGCAGCGCGAACAGGGGACTCGGCACAGATACGCAGTATTTT. Protein: CASSANRGLGTDTQYF.

This chain links TRBV10-3 with TRBJ2-7; D gene unclear. The V gene's germline CDR1 is ENHRY and CDR2 SYGVKD. The CDR3 totals 13 residues. The ends were cut back, 1 base at V and 3 bases at J, with 7 bases in the middle. The CDR3 sequence is CAISEYGGYEQYF. CDR3 coding DNA: TGTGCCATCAGTGAGTACGGTGGCTACGAGCAGTACTTC.

V usage is TRBV18 and J usage is TRBJ1-3; TRBD1 matches 7 bases. V lost 2 bases to trimming and J lost 0 bases; unmatched junction nucleotides: 1. This CDR3 is built from 15 residues. Germline V gene sequence: CDR1 KGHSH, CDR2 LQKENI. The CDR3 coding sequence is TGTGCCAGCTCACCAGCAGGGGGCTCTGGAAACACCATATATTTT. Protein product: CASSPAGGSGNTIYF.

The gene calls are TRBV7-3 and TRBJ1-1, with D unresolved. Trimming stripped 2 bases from V and 7 bases from J, with 11 bases between. Germline CDR1 reads SGHTA; CDR2 reads FQGTGA. The CDR3 extends over 13 amino acids. The CDR3 loop reads CASSLVANVEAFF. The CDR3 DNA sequence: TGTGCCAGCAGCTTAGTCGCGAACGTTGAAGCTTTCTTT.

The V and J genes are TRBV5-6 and TRBJ1-3; 7 bases match TRBD1. V lost 6 bases to trimming and J lost 0 bases; unmatched junction nucleotides: 9. The CDR3 extends over 16 amino acids. Germline CDR1 and CDR2: SGHDT and YYEEEE. CDR3 DNA sequence: TGTGCCAGCAAGCGGACAGGCCCCGTCTCTGGAAACACCATATATTTT. Translating gives CASKRTGPVSGNTIYF.

This sequence joins TRBV19 and TRBJ2-3; the match to TRBD2 covers 14 bases. CDR1 and CDR2 (germline): LNHDA, SQIVND (reference sequence). CDR3 size: 23 residues. The V segment lost 3 bases and the J segment 3 bases; nucleotides outside the gene matches: 23. The CDR3 loop reads CASSMQDRGRRVGLAGGTDTQYF. In nucleotides, the CDR3 is TGTGCCAGTAGTATGCAGGACAGGGGGCGCAGAGTTGGACTAGCGGGGGGTACAGATACGCAGTATTTT.

The chain employs TRBV7-2 and TRBJ2-3; 12 nucleotides match TRBD2. In germline, CDR1 is SGHTA, CDR2 FQGNSA. Trimming cost V 3 bases and J 8 bases; bases outside gene matches: 12. The CDR3 has 17 residues. The CDR3 loop is CASSFHLLAGGSGTQYF. The CDR3 DNA reads as TGTGCCAGCAGCTTCCACCTACTAGCGGGGGGATCGGGTACGCAGTATTTT.

This clone was counted a few times. The chain links TRBV7-3 to TRBJ2-7; 8 bases fit TRBD1. The junction had 7 bases not matched to a gene; V was cut back by 4 bases and J by 5 bases. CDR1 and CDR2 from the germline V gene are SGHTA and FQGTGA. This CDR3 contains 14 residues. CDR3 in amino acids: CASSSVPGQDEQYF. CDR3 DNA: TGTGCCAGCAGCTCAGTCCCGGGACAGGACGAGCAGTACTTC.

V gene TRBV18 combines with J gene TRBJ1-2; 10 bases align to TRBD1. The CDR3 length is 15 residues. V dropped 2 bases and J dropped 3; count of bases not matched to a gene: 3. Germline CDR1 and CDR2: KGHSH and LQKENI. The CDR3 loop reads CASSPRGQGDYGYTF. CDR3 in DNA: TGTGCCAGCTCACCAAGAGGACAGGGGGACTATGGCTACACCTTC.

This sequence joins TRBV19 and TRBJ1-1; D ambiguous. V lost 0 bases and J lost 8, with 13 bases in between. CDR1 and CDR2 from the germline V gene are LNHDA and SQIVND (reference sequence). This CDR3 is 14 amino acids long. The CDR3 region is CASSIDLWLREAFF. CDR3 in DNA: TGTGCCAGTAGTATAGATCTTTGGCTGCGGGAAGCTTTCTTT.

This clone was recorded once. This sequence joins TRBV6-5 and TRBJ2-4, with D possibly TRBD1 on 5 matching bases. The germline V gene has CDR1 MNHEY and CDR2 SVGAGI. This CDR3 spans 15 amino acids. Trimming shortened V by 7 bases and J by 6 bases, and 19 bases separated the two germline ends. The CDR3 reads CASTKGISGLNIQYF. CDR3 bases: TGTGCCAGCACGAAAGGAATCTCAGGGTTAAACATTCAGTACTTC.

This chain connects TRBV12-3 or TRBV12-4 to TRBJ1-6, with 8 positions matching TRBD1. The CDR3 sequence is 13 residues long. V was clipped by 6 bases and J by 9 bases; unmatched bases: 4. The CDR3 DNA follows: TGTGCCAGCAGGGACAGGGAGCTTTCACCCCTCCACTTT. It specifies CASRDRELSPLHF.